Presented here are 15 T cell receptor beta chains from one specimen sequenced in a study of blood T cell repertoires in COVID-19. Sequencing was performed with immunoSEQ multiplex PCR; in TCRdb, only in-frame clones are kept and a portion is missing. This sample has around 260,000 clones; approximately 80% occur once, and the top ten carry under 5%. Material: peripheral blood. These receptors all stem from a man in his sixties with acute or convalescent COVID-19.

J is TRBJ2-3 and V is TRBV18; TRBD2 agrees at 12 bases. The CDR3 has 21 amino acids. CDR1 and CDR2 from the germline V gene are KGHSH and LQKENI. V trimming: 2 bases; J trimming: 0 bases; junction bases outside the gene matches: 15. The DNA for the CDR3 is TGTGCCAGCTCACCATCAGGGCGACGGACTAGCGGGGTCGCGAGCACAGATACGCAGTATTTT. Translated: CASSPSGRRTSGVASTDTQYF.

Here the CDR3 reads CASSLRAGGTEAFF. The CDR3 nucleotides are TGTGCCAGCAGCTTAAGGGCCGGGGGCACTGAAGCTTTCTTT. This rearrangement joins TRBV7-6 to TRBJ1-1, with D possibly matching TRBD1 (5 bases). Trimming removed 2 bases from V and 4 bases from J, with 11 bases in between. This CDR3 has 14 residues. From germline, CDR1 is SGHVS and CDR2 FNYEAQ.

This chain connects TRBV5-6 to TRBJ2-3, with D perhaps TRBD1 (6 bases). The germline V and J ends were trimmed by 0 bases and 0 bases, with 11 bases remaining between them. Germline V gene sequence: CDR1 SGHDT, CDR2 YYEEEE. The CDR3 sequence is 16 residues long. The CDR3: CASSLVGAKSTDTQYF. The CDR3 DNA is TGTGCCAGCAGCTTGGTGGGGGCAAAGAGCACAGATACGCAGTATTTT.

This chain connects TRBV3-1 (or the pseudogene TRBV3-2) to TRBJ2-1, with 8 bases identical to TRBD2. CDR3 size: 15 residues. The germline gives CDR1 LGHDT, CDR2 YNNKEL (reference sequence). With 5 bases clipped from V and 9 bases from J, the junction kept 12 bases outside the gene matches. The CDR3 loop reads CASSSQTSDVGEQFF. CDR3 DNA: TGTGCCAGCAGCAGCCAGACTAGCGATGTAGGTGAGCAGTTCTTC.

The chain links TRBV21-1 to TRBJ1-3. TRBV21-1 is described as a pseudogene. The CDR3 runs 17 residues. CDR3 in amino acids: CASTEREVGSGGNTIYF. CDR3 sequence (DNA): TGTGCCAGCACCGAAAGGGAGGTAGGCTCGGGAGGAAACACCATATATTTT.

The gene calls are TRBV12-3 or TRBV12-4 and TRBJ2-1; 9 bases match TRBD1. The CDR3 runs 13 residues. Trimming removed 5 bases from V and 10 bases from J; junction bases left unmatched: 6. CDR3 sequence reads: CASSAWTGEEQFF. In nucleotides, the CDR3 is TGTGCCAGCAGTGCCTGGACAGGGGAGGAGCAGTTCTTC.

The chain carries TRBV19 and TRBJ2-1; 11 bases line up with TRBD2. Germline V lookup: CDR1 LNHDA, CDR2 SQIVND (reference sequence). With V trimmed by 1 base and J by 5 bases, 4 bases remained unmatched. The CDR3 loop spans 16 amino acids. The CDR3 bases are TGTGCCAGTAGTATAGTCACTAGCGGGGGAGACAATGAGCAGTTCTTC. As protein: CASSIVTSGGDNEQFF. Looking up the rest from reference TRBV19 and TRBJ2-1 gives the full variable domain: DGGITQSPKYLFRKEGQNVTLSCEQNLNHDAMYWYRQDPGQGLRLIYYSQIVNDFQKGDIAEGYSVSREKKESFPLTVTSAQKNPTAFYLCASSIVTSGGDNEQFFGPGTRLTVL.

The CDR3 sequence is CATTGGRTNTGELFF. CDR3 nucleotide sequence: TGTGCCACCACAGGGGGGCGAACGAACACCGGGGAGCTGTTTTTT. V is TRBV19 and J is TRBJ2-2; the match to TRBD1 covers 8 bases. Germline trimming cut 10 bases from V and 0 bases from J; bases unmatched to any gene: 7. The length of the CDR3 is 15 residues. The germline gives CDR1 LNHDA, CDR2 SQIVND (reference sequence).

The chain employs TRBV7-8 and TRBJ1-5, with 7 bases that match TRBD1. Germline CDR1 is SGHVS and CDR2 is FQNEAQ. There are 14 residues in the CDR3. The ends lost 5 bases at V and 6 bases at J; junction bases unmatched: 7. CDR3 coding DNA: TGTGCCAGCAGCCAGACAGGGTCAGGTCAGCCCCAGCATTTT. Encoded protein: CASSQTGSGQPQHF.

This CDR3 is CASSLYQGAYEQYF. The CDR3 DNA is TGTGCCAGCAGTTTATACCAGGGGGCCTACGAGCAGTACTTC. V usage is TRBV27 and J usage is TRBJ2-7; 7 bases agree with TRBD1. V lost 1 base, J lost 2 bases, and 2 bases stayed unmatched. Germline V gene sequence: CDR1 MNHEY, CDR2 SMNVEV (reference sequence). The CDR3 is made up of 14 amino acids.

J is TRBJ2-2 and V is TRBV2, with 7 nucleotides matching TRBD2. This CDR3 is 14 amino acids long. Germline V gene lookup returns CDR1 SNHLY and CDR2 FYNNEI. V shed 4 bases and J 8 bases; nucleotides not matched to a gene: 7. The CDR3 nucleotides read TGTGCCAGCAGTGGACTAGCCGTGTCGGGGGAGCTGTTTTTT. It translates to CASSGLAVSGELFF.

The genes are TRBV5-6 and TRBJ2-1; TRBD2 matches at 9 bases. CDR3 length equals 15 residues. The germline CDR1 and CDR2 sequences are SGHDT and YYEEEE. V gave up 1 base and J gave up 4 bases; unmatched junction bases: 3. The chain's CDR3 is CASSLTSGQYNEQFF. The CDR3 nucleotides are TGTGCCAGCAGCTTGACTAGCGGGCAATACAATGAGCAGTTCTTC. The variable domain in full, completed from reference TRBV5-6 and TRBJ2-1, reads DAGVTQSPTHLIKTRGQQVTLRCSPKSGHDTVSWYQQALGQGPQFIFQYYEEEERQRGNFPDRFSGHQFPNYSSELNVNALLLGDSALYLCASSLTSGQYNEQFFGPGTRLTVL.

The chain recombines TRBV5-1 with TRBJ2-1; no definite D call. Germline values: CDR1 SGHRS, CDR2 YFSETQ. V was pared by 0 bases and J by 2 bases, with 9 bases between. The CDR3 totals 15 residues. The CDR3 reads CASSLDGSAYNEQFF. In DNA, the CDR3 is TGCGCCAGCAGCTTGGACGGGTCAGCCTACAATGAGCAGTTCTTC.

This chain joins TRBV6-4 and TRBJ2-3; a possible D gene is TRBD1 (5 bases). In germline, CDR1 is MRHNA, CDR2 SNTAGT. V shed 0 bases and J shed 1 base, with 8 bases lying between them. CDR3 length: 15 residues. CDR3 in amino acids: CASSDSPGRTDTQYF. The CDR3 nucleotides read TGTGCCAGCAGTGACTCTCCAGGGCGCACAGATACGCAGTATTTT.

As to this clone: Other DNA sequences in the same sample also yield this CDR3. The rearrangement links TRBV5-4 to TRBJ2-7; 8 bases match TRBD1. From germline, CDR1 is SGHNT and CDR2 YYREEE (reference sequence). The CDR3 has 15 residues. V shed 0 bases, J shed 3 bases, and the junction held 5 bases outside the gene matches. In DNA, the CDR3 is TGTGCCAGCAGCTTGGGTGGGACAGGTGGCTACGAGCAGTACTTC. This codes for CASSLGGTGGYEQYF.